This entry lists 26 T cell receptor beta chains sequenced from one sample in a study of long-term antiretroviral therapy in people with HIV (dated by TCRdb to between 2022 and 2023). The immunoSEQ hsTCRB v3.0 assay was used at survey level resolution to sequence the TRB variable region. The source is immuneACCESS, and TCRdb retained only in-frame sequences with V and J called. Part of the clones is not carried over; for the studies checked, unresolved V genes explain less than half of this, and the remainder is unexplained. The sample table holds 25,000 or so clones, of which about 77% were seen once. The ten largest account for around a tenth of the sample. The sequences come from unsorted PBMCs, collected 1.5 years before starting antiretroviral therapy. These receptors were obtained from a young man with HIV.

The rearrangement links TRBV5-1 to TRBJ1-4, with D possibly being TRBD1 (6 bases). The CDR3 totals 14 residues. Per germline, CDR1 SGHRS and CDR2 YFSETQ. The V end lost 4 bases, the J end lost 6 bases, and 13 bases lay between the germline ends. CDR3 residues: CASSLRGGDEKLFF. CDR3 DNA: TGCGCCAGCAGCCTCAGGGGAGGGGATGAAAAACTGTTTTTT.

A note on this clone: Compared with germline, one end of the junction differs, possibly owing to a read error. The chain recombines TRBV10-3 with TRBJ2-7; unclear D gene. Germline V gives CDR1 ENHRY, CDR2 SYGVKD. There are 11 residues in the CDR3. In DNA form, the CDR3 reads TGTGCCATCAGTGAGTCGGACCGAACACTGTTC. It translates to CAISESDRTLF.

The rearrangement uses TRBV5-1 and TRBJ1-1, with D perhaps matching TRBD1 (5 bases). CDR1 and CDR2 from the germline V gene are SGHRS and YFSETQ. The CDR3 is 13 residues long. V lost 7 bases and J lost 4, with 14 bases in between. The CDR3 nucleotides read TGCGCCAGCTATCTAGACAGACCCACTGAAGCTTTCTTT. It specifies CASYLDRPTEAFF.

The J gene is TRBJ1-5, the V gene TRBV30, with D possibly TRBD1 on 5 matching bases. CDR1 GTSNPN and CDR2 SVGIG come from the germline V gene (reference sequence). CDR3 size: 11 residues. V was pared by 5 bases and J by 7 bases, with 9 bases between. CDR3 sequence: CAWGQGQPQHF. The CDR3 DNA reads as TGTGCCTGGGGGCAGGGACAGCCCCAGCATTTT.

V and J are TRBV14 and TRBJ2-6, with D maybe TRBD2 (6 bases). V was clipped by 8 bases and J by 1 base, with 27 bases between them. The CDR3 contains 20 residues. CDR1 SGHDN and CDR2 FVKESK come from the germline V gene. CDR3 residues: CASGGCGVGNRGSGANVLTF. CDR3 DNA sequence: TGTGCCAGCGGTGGGTGCGGGGTAGGGAACCGAGGTTCTGGGGCCAACGTCCTGACTTTC.

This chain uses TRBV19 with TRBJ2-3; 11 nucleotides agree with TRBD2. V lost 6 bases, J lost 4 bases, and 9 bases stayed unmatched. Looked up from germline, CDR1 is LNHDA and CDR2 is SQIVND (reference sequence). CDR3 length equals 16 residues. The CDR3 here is CASRTSGAGFADTQYF. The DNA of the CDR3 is TGTGCCAGTAGGACTAGCGGGGCCGGGTTCGCAGATACGCAGTATTTT.

CDR3 sequence (DNA): TGTGCCAGTAGTGCCCAGACTAGCGGGTGGTACAATGAGCAGTTCTTC. Translation gives CASSAQTSGWYNEQFF. The chain employs TRBV19 and TRBJ2-1, with TRBD2 matching 10 bases. The CDR3 length is 16 residues. V gave up 5 bases and J gave up 4 bases; unmatched junction bases: 8. Germline V gives CDR1 LNHDA, CDR2 SQIVND (reference sequence).

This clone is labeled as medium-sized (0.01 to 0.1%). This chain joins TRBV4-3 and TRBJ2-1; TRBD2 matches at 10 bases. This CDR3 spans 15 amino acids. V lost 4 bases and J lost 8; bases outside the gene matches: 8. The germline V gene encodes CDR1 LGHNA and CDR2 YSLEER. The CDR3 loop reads CASSPTASGSDEQFF. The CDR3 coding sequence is TGCGCCAGCAGCCCGACTGCTAGCGGGAGCGATGAGCAGTTCTTC.

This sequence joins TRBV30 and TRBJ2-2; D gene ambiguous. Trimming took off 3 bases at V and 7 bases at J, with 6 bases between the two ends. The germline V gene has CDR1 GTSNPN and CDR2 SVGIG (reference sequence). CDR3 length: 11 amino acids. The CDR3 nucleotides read TGTGCCTGGAGGAGCTACGGGGAGCTGTTTTTT. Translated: CAWRSYGELFF.

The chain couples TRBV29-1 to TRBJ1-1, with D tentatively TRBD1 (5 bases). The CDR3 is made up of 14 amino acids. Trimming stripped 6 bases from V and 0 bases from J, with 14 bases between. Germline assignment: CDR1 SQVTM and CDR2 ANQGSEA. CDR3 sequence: CSVAGGNVNTEAFF. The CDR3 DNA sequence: TGCAGCGTGGCGGGGGGGAACGTGAACACTGAAGCTTTCTTT.

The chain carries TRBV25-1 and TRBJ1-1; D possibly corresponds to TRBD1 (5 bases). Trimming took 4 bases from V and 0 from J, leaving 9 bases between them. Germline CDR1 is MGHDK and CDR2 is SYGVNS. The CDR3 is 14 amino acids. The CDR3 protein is CASSASGMNTEAFF. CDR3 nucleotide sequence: TGTGCCAGCAGTGCCTCAGGGATGAACACTGAAGCTTTCTTT.

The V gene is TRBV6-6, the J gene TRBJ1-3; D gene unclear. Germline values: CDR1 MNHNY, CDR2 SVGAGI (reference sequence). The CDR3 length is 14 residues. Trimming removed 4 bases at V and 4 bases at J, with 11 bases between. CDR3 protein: CASSSLSGGNTIYF. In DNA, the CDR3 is TGTGCCAGCAGTTCTTTGAGCGGGGGAAACACCATATATTTT.

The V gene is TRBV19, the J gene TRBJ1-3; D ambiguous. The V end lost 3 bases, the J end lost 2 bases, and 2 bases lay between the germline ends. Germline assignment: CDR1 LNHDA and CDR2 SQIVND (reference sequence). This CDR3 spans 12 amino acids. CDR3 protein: CASSIAGNTIYF. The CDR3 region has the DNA TGTGCCAGTAGTATCGCTGGAAACACCATATATTTT. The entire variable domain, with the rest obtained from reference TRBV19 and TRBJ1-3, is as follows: DGGITQSPKYLFRKEGQNVTLSCEQNLNHDAMYWYRQDPGQGLRLIYYSQIVNDFQKGDIAEGYSVSREKKESFPLTVTSAQKNPTAFYLCASSIAGNTIYFGEGSWLTVV.

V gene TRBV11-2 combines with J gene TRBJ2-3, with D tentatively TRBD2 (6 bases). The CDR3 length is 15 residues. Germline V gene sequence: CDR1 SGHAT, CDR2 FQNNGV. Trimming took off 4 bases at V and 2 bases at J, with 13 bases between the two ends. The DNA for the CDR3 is TGTGCCAGCAGCTCCCACGGGGGTATCACAGATACGCAGTATTTT. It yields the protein CASSSHGGITDTQYF.

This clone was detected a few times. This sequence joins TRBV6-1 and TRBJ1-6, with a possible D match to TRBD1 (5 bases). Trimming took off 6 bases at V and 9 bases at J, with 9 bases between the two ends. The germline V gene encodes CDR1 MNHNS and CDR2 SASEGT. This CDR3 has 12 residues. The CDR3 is CASRMGLSPLHF. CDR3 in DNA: TGTGCCAGCAGGATGGGGCTTTCACCCCTCCACTTT.

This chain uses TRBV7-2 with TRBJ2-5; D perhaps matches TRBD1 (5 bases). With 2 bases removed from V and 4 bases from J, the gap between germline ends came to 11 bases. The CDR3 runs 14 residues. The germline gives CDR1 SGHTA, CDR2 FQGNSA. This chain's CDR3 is CASSLSRARETQYF. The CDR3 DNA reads TGTGCCAGCAGCTTAAGCAGGGCGCGAGAGACCCAGTACTTC.

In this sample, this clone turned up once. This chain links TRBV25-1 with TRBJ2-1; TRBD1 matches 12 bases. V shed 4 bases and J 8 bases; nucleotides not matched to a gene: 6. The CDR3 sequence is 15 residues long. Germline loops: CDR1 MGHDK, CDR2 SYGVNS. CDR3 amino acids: CASSAGTGGLHEQFF. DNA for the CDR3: TGTGCCAGCAGTGCGGGGACAGGGGGCTTACATGAGCAGTTCTTC.

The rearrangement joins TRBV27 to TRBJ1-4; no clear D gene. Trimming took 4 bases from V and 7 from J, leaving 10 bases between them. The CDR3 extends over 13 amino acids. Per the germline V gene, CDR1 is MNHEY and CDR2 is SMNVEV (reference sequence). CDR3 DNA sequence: TGTGCCAGCAGTTGGGGTGCTCGTGAAAAACTGTTTTTT. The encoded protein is CASSWGAREKLFF.

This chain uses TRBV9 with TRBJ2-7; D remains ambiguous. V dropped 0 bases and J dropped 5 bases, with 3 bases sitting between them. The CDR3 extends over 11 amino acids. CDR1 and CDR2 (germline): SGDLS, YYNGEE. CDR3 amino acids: CASSVDDEQYF. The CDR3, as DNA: TGTGCCAGCAGCGTAGACGACGAGCAGTACTTC.

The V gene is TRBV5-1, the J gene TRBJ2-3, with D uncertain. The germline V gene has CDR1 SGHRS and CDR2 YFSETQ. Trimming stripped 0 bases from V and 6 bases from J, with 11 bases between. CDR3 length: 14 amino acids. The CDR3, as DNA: TGCGCCAGCAGCTTGGGGTCAACCGGGGATACGCAGTATTTT. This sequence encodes CASSLGSTGDTQYF.

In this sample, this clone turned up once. CDR3 bases: TGTGCCAGAAGCTTAGAGGAGGGGGGGCGCTGTTACGAGCAGTACTTC. Translated: CARSLEEGGRCYEQYF. The chain uses TRBV7-5 and TRBJ2-7; TRBD2 is taken as the D call from the table, unchecked against the DNA. TRBV7-5 is listed as a pseudogene. CDR3 length: 16 residues.

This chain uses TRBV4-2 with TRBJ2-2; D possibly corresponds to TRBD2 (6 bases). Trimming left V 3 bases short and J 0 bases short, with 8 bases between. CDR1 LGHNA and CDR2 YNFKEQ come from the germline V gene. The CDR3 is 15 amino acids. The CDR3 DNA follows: TGTGCCAGCAGCCATGGGGAGGCGAACACCGGGGAGCTGTTTTTT. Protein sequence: CASSHGEANTGELFF.

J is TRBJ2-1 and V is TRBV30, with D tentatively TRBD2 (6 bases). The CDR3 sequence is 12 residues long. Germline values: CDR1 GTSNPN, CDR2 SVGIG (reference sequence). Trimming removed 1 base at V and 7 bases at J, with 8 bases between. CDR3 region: CAWSELANEQFF. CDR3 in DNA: TGTGCCTGGAGTGAACTAGCTAATGAGCAGTTCTTC.

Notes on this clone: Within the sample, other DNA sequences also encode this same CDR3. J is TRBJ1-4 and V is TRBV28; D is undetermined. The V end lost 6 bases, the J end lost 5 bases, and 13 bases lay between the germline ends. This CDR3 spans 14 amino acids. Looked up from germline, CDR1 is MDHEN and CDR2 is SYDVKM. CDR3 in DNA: TGTGCCAGCAGCCCTGCCTCGTCAAATGAAAAACTGTTTTTT. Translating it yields CASSPASSNEKLFF.

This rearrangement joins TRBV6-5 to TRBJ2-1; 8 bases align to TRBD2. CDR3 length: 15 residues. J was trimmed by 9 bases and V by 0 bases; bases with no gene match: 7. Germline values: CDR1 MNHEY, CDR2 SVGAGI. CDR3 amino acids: CASSYSSGRGGEQFF. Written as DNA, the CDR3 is TGTGCCAGCAGTTACTCAAGCGGGAGAGGGGGTGAGCAGTTCTTC.

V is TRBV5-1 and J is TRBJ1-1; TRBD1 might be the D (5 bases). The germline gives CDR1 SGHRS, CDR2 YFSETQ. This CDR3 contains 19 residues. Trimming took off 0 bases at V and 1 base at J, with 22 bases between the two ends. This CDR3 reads CASSLAVSGMGRGNTEAFF. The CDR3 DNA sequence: TGCGCCAGCAGCTTGGCCGTTTCGGGGATGGGGCGTGGGAACACTGAAGCTTTCTTT.